This TCR beta chain derives from a study of blood T cell repertoires in COVID-19 (dated by TCRdb to about 2020). Looking at the study overall: The collaborator samples originated in the United States, Italy and Spain and spanned the acute and convalescent phases of COVID-19. Nearly every sample came with metadata listing a de-identified subject ID, COVID-19 status, age in years and sex. The repertoires were made available in a free public database intended to serve as a resource for research on the immune response to SARS-CoV-2. The material from the prospective study consisted of cDNA or gDNA derived from T cells, B-cell-depleted T cells, or PBMCs. The samples were drawn from two sources: the first 160 participants of the ongoing ImmuneRACE study, and approximately 1,300 subjects contributed by 6 global collaborators. The dataset comprised deeply sampled blood TCRbeta repertoires from subjects exposed to, actively infected with, or recovered from COVID-19. Where HLA class I and class II types were available, the types were taken from metadata supplied by the sample provider, not from assay-based typing. What the authors observed across the whole study: How much clinical and demographic metadata was included differed by source and by participant, and the metadata was provided uncurated.

In Seattle, one collaborating source enrolled patients while the infection was active and tracked those patients longitudinally over the course of disease. Each collaborating institution followed its own protocols to collect whole blood in K2EDTA tubes. For TCRbeta analysis, collaborators shipped samples as frozen whole blood, isolated PBMCs, or DNA extracted from either of those sample types. About this clone itself: The specificity of this receptor is unknown. Base-call qualities are not available, and no considerably larger clone is one nucleotide away.

TCRbeta CDR3 regions were amplified from genomic DNA by means of the immunoSEQ Assay, a bias-controlled multiplex PCR. Concerning the study's data processing: The number of nucleated cells in each sample was estimated from the amplification of reference gene primers within the assay. Sequence reads were collapsed and filtered to measure the absolute abundance of every unique TCRbeta CDR3 rearrangement. For each sample, productive Simpson clonality was calculated by taking the square root of Simpson's diversity index across productive rearrangements. Not all clones reach the TCRdb copy of this immuneACCESS table, which keeps in-frame sequences only. Checked studies attribute under half of the gap to unresolved V genes and leave the rest unexplained. That table is the source of V, J and clone size, and D and trimming were worked out from the DNA. The sample table shows about 99,000 clones, and about four fifths are seen once. The ten largest make up around 4.8% of the sample.

Taken from cysteine to phenylalanine, the CDR3 has 14 residues. The DNA shown is the 42-base CDR3, in frame from base 1. Ends trimmed: V by 5 bases, J by 5 bases; bases unmatched to a gene: 5. CDR1 and CDR2 are read off the germline V gene (reference sequence) as SGHAT and FQDESV. In this chain, TRBV11-1 is recombined with TRBJ1-1; TRBD1 lines up with 10 middle nucleotides. This TCR was recovered from a man older than 75 with COVID-19, enrolled during active disease. The sample taken for sequencing was peripheral blood. The nucleotides are TGTGCCAGCAGCCCGACAGGGGGCTATACTGAAGCTTTCTTT. Translated, it gives CASSPTGGYTEAFF.